This T cell receptor beta chain was recorded in a study of T-cell reconstitution after alpha-beta-depleted transplantation in children. A TCRbeta library incorporating unique molecular identifiers was prepared. TCRdb re-analysed the PCR reads in MiXCR, keeping a single row per CDR3 protein. The sample includes hundreds of thousands of distinct CDR3 sequences, around a tenth of them seen just once. This clonotype was counted many times. This CDR3 comprises 15 residues. The V and J ends lost 4 bases and 7 bases, in that order; junction bases with no gene match: 8. The germline V gene encodes CDR1 LGHDT and CDR2 YNNKEL (reference sequence).

The sequences come from peripheral blood, collected 180 days after TCRalphabeta/CD19-depleted stem cell transplant. V and J are TRBV3-1 and TRBJ2-2; 8 bases fit TRBD2. The receptor was derived from a male patient under 10 years old who had a stem cell transplant for chronic granulomatous disease, so the T cells may come from the graft donor. This chain's CDR3 is CASSRQREPLGELFF. The CDR3 region has the DNA TGTGCCAGCAGCCGCCAGCGGGAGCCCCTCGGGGAGCTGTTTTTT. The full variable domain, with the rest looked up from reference TRBV3-1 and TRBJ2-2, is DTAVSQTPKYLVTQMGNDKSIKCEQNLGHDTMYWYKQDSKKFLKIMFSYNNKELIINETVPNRFSPKSPDKAHLNLHINSLELGDSAVYFCASSRQREPLGELFFGEGSRLTVL.